This paragraph reports one TCR beta chain. The antigen is unknown. The source of the sample is a study of CD8+ T cells in alopecia areata. Regarding the study as a whole: There were also resident alphabeta T cells of normal skin sequenced in scalp samples. Relative to normal scalp, lesional scalp, especially alopecia totalis/universalis, showed higher clonality. Patients shared TCRs less clearly than mice did, possibly for HLA-related reasons.

RNA was extracted and reverse transcribed into cDNA as the sequencing template. The method was immunoSEQ multiplex PCR; TCRdb's version includes in-frame clones alone and lacks a portion of them. The table includes over 150,000 clones, more than 50% detected once. Sorting of CD4+ and CD8+ T cells was performed on PBMCs. V was cut by 6 bases and J by 2 bases, with 10 bases left in between. The CDR3 length is 12 residues. The germline V gene encodes CDR1 SQVTM and CDR2 ANQGSEA. Sequenced sample: CD8+ T cells sorted from blood. The clonotype comes from a human donor in good health. The rearrangement uses TRBV29-1 and TRBJ1-2; D ambiguous. CDR3: CSVSAGNYGYTF. CDR3 in DNA: TGCAGCGTATCCGCCGGCAACTATGGCTACACCTTC.